This T cell receptor (beta chain) was captured by sequencing in a study of CD8+ T cells in alopecia areata. Study-level information: Treated patients were given 5 to 10 mg oral tofacitinib twice daily.

As the sequencing template, cDNA was produced by extracting RNA and reverse transcribing it. Produced via immunoSEQ multiplex PCR; TCRdb's table is partial and in-frame only. The repertoire includes fewer than 110,000 clones, over 80% of them detected once, and around a quarter sits in the top ten. As for treatment: oral pan-JAK inhibitor, 5-10 mg twice daily. Germline values: CDR1 SGHNT, CDR2 YYREEE (reference sequence). This CDR3 contains 11 residues. V gave up 5 bases and J gave up 8 bases, with 8 bases separating them. The rearrangement links TRBV5-4 to TRBJ2-1; D not resolved. This TCR derives from a human donor with alopecia areata. The sequenced sample was CD8+ T cells sorted from blood, obtained at week 24, from a patient treated with tofacitinib. The CDR3 loop is CASRGVYEQFF. The CDR3 bases are TGTGCCAGCAGAGGAGTCTATGAGCAGTTCTTC.